The source of this T cell receptor (beta chain) is a study of CD8+ T cells in alopecia areata. Study summary: Tofacitinib dosing lasted 6 to 18 months, which was then followed by 6 months off drug.

Study conclusions and caveats: Higher clonality than in normal scalp was seen in lesional scalp, especially alopecia totalis/universalis. Patients shared TCRs less clearly than mice did, possibly owing to HLA.

Concerning this clone itself: Its antigen is not identified.

Once RNA had been extracted, it was reverse transcribed into cDNA to act as the sequencing template. Data came from immunoSEQ multiplex PCR; TCRdb stores just in-frame clones and leaves some out. The table includes approximately 150,000 clones, around 47% detected once. CDR3 length: 18 amino acids. Trimming took off 5 bases at V and 0 bases at J, with 20 bases between the two ends. The V gene's germline CDR1 is MDHEN and CDR2 SYDVKM. Sequenced sample: CD4+ T cells sorted from blood. The TCR was taken from a human donor with alopecia areata. This rearrangement joins TRBV28 to TRBJ2-1, with D maybe TRBD2 (6 bases). The CDR3: CASSSGLWGSSSYNEQFF. The CDR3 DNA reads as TGTGCCAGCAGTAGCGGGTTATGGGGGTCAAGCTCCTACAATGAGCAGTTCTTC.